The present T cell receptor (beta chain) was sequenced within a study of CD8+CD57+ T cells in acquired aplastic anemia. Across the study: Sorted cells (CD4+ and CD8+) yielded DNA amounts that averaged 3.2 ug. Overall study findings and caveats: The study identified more than 25 CD8+ CDR3 sequences shared by patients and controls. Patients did not significantly differ from controls in CD8+ Simpson's diversity.

This clonotype showed up many times. Its antigen is unknown. This CDR3 has 15 amino acids. Trimming at V came to 0 bases and at J to 1 base, leaving 1 base not matched to a gene. CDR1 MNHEY and CDR2 SVGAGI come from the germline V gene. Template material for TCR beta VDJ and CDR3 profiling consisted of genomic DNA. One entry per CDR3 protein results from TCRdb running MiXCR on the reads. The sample records roughly 200,000 distinct CDR3 sequences, about 59% being singletons. This receptor was identified in a human donor in good health. The genes are TRBV6-5 and TRBJ2-3; TRBD1 matches 7 bases. Specimen: sorted CD4+, CD8+, or CD8+CD57+ T cells (not recorded which) from PBMCs. The CDR3 loop is CASSYSQGGTDTQYF. DNA for the CDR3: TGTGCCAGCAGTTACTCGCAGGGGGGCACAGATACGCAGTATTTT.